Presented here are 13 T cell receptor beta chains from one specimen sequenced in a study of blood T cell repertoires in COVID-19. TCRdb keeps only in-frame clones here, not all; method: immunoSEQ multiplex PCR. Altogether roughly 200,000 clones are present, around 84% being singletons, with the ten largest covering about 10%. The sample was peripheral blood. The source is a woman of 80 years or more with COVID-19, enrolled during active disease.

V is TRBV5-5 and J is TRBJ1-2, with D perhaps matching TRBD1 (5 bases). Trimming shortened V by 4 bases and J by 4 bases, and 14 bases separated the two germline ends. The V gene's germline CDR1 is SGHKS and CDR2 YYEKEE (reference sequence). The CDR3 has 14 residues. Here the CDR3 reads CASSRMDTTYGYTF. The CDR3 DNA is TGTGCCAGCAGCAGGATGGACACCACCTATGGCTACACCTTC.

Of note for this clone: This same CDR3 is encoded by further DNA sequences in the sample. The chain employs TRBV7-2 and TRBJ2-2, with 7 bases matching TRBD1. The CDR3 totals 15 residues. V lost 4 bases to trimming and J lost 0 bases; unmatched junction nucleotides: 2. From germline, CDR1 is SGHTA and CDR2 FQGNSA. CDR3 residues: CASSSRGTNTGELFF. CDR3 in DNA: TGTGCCAGCAGCTCCAGGGGGACGAACACCGGGGAGCTGTTTTTT.

The V and J genes are TRBV5-6 and TRBJ2-7, with TRBD2 identical over 14 bases. The CDR3 is 18 amino acids. Germline V lookup: CDR1 SGHDT, CDR2 YYEEEE. The junction had 10 bases not matched to a gene; V was cut back by 2 bases and J by 3 bases. The CDR3 sequence is CASSFGLAGGRNYYEQYF. As DNA, the CDR3 is TGTGCCAGCAGCTTCGGACTAGCGGGGGGCCGGAATTACTACGAGCAGTACTTC. Full variable domain (missing parts from reference TRBV5-6 and TRBJ2-7): DAGVTQSPTHLIKTRGQQVTLRCSPKSGHDTVSWYQQALGQGPQFIFQYYEEEERQRGNFPDRFSGHQFPNYSSELNVNALLLGDSALYLCASSFGLAGGRNYYEQYFGPGTRLTVT.

The count of this clone is one. Written as DNA, the CDR3 is TGTGCCAGCAGCCGAGGTGATTACTATGGCTACACCTTC. Protein sequence: CASSRGDYYGYTF. V and J are TRBV7-9 and TRBJ1-2; no clear D gene. The CDR3 is 13 residues long. The V end lost 5 bases, the J end lost 3 bases, and 10 bases lay between the germline ends. Germline CDR1 and CDR2: SEHNR and FQNEAQ (reference sequence).

The J gene is TRBJ1-3, the V gene TRBV10-3; TRBD1 might be the D (5 bases). The CDR3 is 15 amino acids. V was clipped by 2 bases and J by 0 bases, with 8 bases between them. Germline CDR1 and CDR2: ENHRY and SYGVKD. CDR3 region: CAISETGGSGNTIYF. DNA of the CDR3: TGTGCCATCAGTGAGACAGGCGGCTCTGGAAACACCATATATTTT.

This rearrangement joins TRBV3-1 (or the pseudogene TRBV3-2) to TRBJ1-4, with 9 bases that match TRBD1. J lost 11 bases, V lost 4 bases, and 5 bases had no gene match. The CDR3 runs to 13 residues. Per germline, CDR1 LGHDT and CDR2 YNNKEL (reference sequence). As DNA, the CDR3 is TGTGCCAGCAGCCCACAGGGGGCCACGAAACTGTTTTTT. It specifies CASSPQGATKLFF.

The V call is TRBV27, the J call TRBJ2-3, with 9 bases aligning to TRBD2. Per the germline V gene, CDR1 is MNHEY and CDR2 is SMNVEV (reference sequence). The CDR3 totals 19 residues. V dropped 5 bases and J dropped 4; count of bases not matched to a gene: 19. The CDR3 is CASSPLAGGFLPFSDTQYF. CDR3 sequence (DNA): TGTGCCAGCAGTCCTCTCGCGGGGGGGTTCTTACCCTTTTCAGATACGCAGTATTTT.

This clone was detected only a few times. The chain is built from TRBV2 and TRBJ1-2; TRBD1 aligns across 9 bases. Unmatched junction bases numbered 2, after V lost 6 bases and J lost 6 bases. This CDR3 has 12 residues. CDR1 is SNHLY and CDR2 is FYNNEI in the germline V gene. The CDR3 coding sequence is TGTGCCAGCAGAGGACAGGGGAATGGCTACACCTTC. Translation: CASRGQGNGYTF. Full variable domain (remainder filled in from reference TRBV2 and TRBJ1-2): EPEVTQTPSHQVTQMGQEVILRCVPISNHLYFYWYRQILGQKVEFLVSFYNNEISEKSEIFDDQFSVERPDGSNFTLKIRSTKLEDSAMYFCASRGQGNGYTFGSGTRLTVV.

The sample holds one count of this clone. The rearrangement uses TRBV14 and TRBJ1-2; D possibly corresponds to TRBD1 (5 bases). Germline CDR1 and CDR2: SGHDN and FVKESK. CDR3 length: 15 residues. V lost 4 bases and J lost 0, with 12 bases in between. The CDR3 coding sequence is TGTGCCAGCAGCCTAATGACAGCAGCTAACTATGGCTACACCTTC. Translation: CASSLMTAANYGYTF.

The rearrangement uses TRBV5-5 and TRBJ2-1; 8 positions agree with TRBD1. The CDR3 extends over 16 amino acids. Germline V lookup: CDR1 SGHKS, CDR2 YYEKEE (reference sequence). V shed 0 bases and J 5 bases; nucleotides not matched to a gene: 7. This CDR3 is CASSLESAGGHNEQFF. The DNA of the CDR3 is TGTGCCAGCAGCTTGGAGTCTGCAGGGGGCCACAATGAGCAGTTCTTC.

The V call is TRBV28, the J call TRBJ2-1; TRBD2 matches at 10 bases. The trim removed 8 bases at V and 2 bases at J, leaving 6 bases unmatched. This CDR3 contains 15 residues. Germline-derived CDR1 and CDR2 are MDHEN and SYDVKM. The CDR3 is CASLSGGAAYNEQFF. The CDR3 DNA sequence: TGTGCCAGCCTAAGCGGGGGGGCGGCCTACAATGAGCAGTTCTTC. The full variable domain, with the rest looked up from reference TRBV28 and TRBJ2-1, is DVKVTQSSRYLVKRTGEKVFLECVQDMDHENMFWYRQDPGLGLRLIYFSYDVKMKEKGDIPEGYSVSREKKERFSLILESASTNQTSMYLCASLSGGAAYNEQFFGPGTRLTVL.

The chain recombines TRBV6-1 with TRBJ2-7; 8 nucleotides match TRBD1. With 2 bases clipped from V and 0 bases from J, the junction kept 15 bases outside the gene matches. The germline V gene has CDR1 MNHNS and CDR2 SASEGT. CDR3 size: 19 residues. CDR3: CASSELFVLTGAGSYEQYV. The DNA of the CDR3 is TGTGCCAGCAGTGAACTGTTCGTTTTGACAGGGGCTGGCTCCTACGAGCAGTACGTC.

CDR3 nucleotide sequence: TGTGCCAGCAGCTTAGATTTGTGGACTAGCGGACTCCAAGAGACCCAGTACTTC. This sequence encodes CASSLDLWTSGLQETQYF. The rearrangement joins TRBV11-2 to TRBJ2-5, with TRBD2 matching 10 bases. Germline CDR1 reads SGHAT; CDR2 reads FQNNGV. The CDR3 is made up of 18 amino acids. Germline trimming cut 0 bases from V and 1 base from J; bases unmatched to any gene: 8.